The present entry profiles one T cell receptor beta chain with its context. This sample is part of a study of T cell changes during pregnancy in multiple sclerosis. Method: immunoSEQ multiplex PCR; TCRdb's copy keeps in-frame clones and lacks some. The sample yields about 83,000 clones, approximately 91% seen once. Germline values: CDR1 SGHTA, CDR2 FQGNSA. The CDR3 is 15 amino acids. V gave up 5 bases and J gave up 7 bases; unmatched junction bases: 6. The chain carries TRBV7-2 and TRBJ2-2; the match to TRBD2 covers 11 bases. The sequence derives from a female donor in good health, serving as a control in a pregnancy study. Some clones in this sample may be carry-over from other donors' samples. The sample here was PBMCs, taken in the first trimester of pregnancy. The CDR3 sequence: CASSRTSGSIGELFF. As DNA, the CDR3 is TGTGCCAGCAGCCGAACTAGCGGGAGCATCGGGGAGCTGTTTTTT. Filled out from reference TRBV7-2 and TRBJ2-2, the complete variable domain reads GAGVSQSPSNKVTEKGKDVELRCDPISGHTALYWYRQSLGQGLEFLIYFQGNSAPDKSGLPSDRFSAERTGGSVSTLTIQRTQQEDSAVYLCASSRTSGSIGELFFGEGSRLTVL.